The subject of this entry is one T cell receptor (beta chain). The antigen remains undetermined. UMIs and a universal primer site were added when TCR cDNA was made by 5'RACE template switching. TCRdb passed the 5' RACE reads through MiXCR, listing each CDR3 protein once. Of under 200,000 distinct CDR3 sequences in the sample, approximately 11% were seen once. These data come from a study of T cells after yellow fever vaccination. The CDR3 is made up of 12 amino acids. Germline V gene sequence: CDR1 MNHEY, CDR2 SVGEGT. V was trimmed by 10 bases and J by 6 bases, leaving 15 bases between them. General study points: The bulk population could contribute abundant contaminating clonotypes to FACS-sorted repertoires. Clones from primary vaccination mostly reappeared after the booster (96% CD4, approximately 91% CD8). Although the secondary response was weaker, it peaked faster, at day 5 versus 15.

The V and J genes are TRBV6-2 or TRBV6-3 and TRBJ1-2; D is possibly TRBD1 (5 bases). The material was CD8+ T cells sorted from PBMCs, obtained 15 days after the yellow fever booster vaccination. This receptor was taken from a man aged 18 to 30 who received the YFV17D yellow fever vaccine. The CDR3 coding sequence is TGTGCCACCTTCGGCAGGGAGGATGGCTACACCTTC. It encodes CATFGREDGYTF.